The 30 T cell receptor beta chains given below trace back to one sample, sequenced in a study of blood T cell repertoires in COVID-19. Measured with immunoSEQ multiplex PCR; TCRdb has only the in-frame clones, and not every one. The sample lists about 190,000 clones, approximately 88% occurring once. The source material was PBMCs or T cells enriched from blood (not recorded which). Receptor source: a woman between 25 and 40 years old who had recovered from COVID-19.

This clone appeared once. This chain joins TRBV27 and TRBJ1-5; 9 nucleotides align to TRBD1. This CDR3 contains 15 residues. V lost 9 bases, J lost 3 bases, and 9 bases stayed unmatched. Germline V gives CDR1 MNHEY, CDR2 SMNVEV (reference sequence). In DNA form, the CDR3 reads TGTGCCAGTGCCGGACAGGGGCTGTCCAATCAGCCCCAGCATTTT. Translating gives CASAGQGLSNQPQHF.

The rearrangement uses TRBV7-2 and TRBJ1-4; 8 nucleotides align to TRBD1. The CDR3 has 15 amino acids. V shed 4 bases, J shed 5 bases, and the junction held 6 bases outside the gene matches. The germline V gene encodes CDR1 SGHTA and CDR2 FQGNSA. CDR3 DNA: TGTGCCAGCAGCTCATCGGGACAGGAAAATGAAAAACTGTTTTTT. Its translation: CASSSSGQENEKLFF. The full variable domain, with the rest looked up from reference TRBV7-2 and TRBJ1-4, is GAGVSQSPSNKVTEKGKDVELRCDPISGHTALYWYRQSLGQGLEFLIYFQGNSAPDKSGLPSDRFSAERTGGSVSTLTIQRTQQEDSAVYLCASSSSGQENEKLFFGSGTQLSVL.

The gene calls are TRBV30 and TRBJ1-6; 10 nucleotides match TRBD1. Germline V lookup: CDR1 GTSNPN, CDR2 SVGIG (reference sequence). This CDR3 is built from 15 residues. Losses at the gene ends were 0 bases for V and 7 bases for J; bases not matched to a gene: 3. CDR3 DNA sequence: TGTGCCTGGAGTGTCGGGACAGGGGAGAATTCACCCCTCCACTTT. Amino acids: CAWSVGTGENSPLHF.

The CDR3 coding sequence is TGTGCCAGCAGCTTAGCAGCAGGGGGCAATGAGCAGTTCTTC. Encoded protein: CASSLAAGGNEQFF. The chain joins TRBV11-2 to TRBJ2-1; 7 bases map to TRBD1. The CDR3 has 14 residues. The V and J ends lost 1 base and 6 bases, in that order; junction bases with no gene match: 3. Per the germline V gene, CDR1 is SGHAT and CDR2 is FQNNGV.

This chain links TRBV11-2 with TRBJ1-2; the D is unclear. V shed 2 bases and J shed 8 bases, with 21 bases lying between them. This CDR3 spans 16 amino acids. Germline assignment: CDR1 SGHAT and CDR2 FQNNGV. In DNA form, the CDR3 reads TGTGCCAGCAGCTTATCGGCGGGATCGGAGGATTCAGGCTACACCTTC. Translated: CASSLSAGSEDSGYTF.

This clone was observed a single time. The chain employs TRBV28 and TRBJ2-7; TRBD2 matches 10 bases. There are 13 residues in the CDR3. Trimming cost V 6 bases and J 1 base; bases outside gene matches: 0. Germline V gives CDR1 MDHEN, CDR2 SYDVKM. The CDR3: CASRTSGSYEQYF. The CDR3 nucleotides read TGTGCCAGCAGGACTAGCGGGTCCTACGAGCAGTACTTC. The complete variable domain, with remaining parts taken from reference TRBV28 and TRBJ2-7, reads DVKVTQSSRYLVKRTGEKVFLECVQDMDHENMFWYRQDPGLGLRLIYFSYDVKMKEKGDIPEGYSVSREKKERFSLILESASTNQTSMYLCASRTSGSYEQYFGPGTRLTVT.

V usage is TRBV11-2 and J usage is TRBJ1-2; D possibly corresponds to TRBD1 (6 bases). V was clipped by 4 bases and J by 0 bases, with 12 bases between them. Germline lookup yields CDR1 SGHAT and CDR2 FQNNGV. This CDR3 spans 15 amino acids. The CDR3 DNA reads as TGTGCCAGCAGCTCTAAACAGGGAACTAACTATGGCTACACCTTC. It translates to CASSSKQGTNYGYTF. The complete variable domain, with remaining parts taken from reference TRBV11-2 and TRBJ1-2, reads EAGVAQSPRYKIIEKRQSVAFWCNPISGHATLYWYQQILGQGPKLLIQFQNNGVVDDSQLPKDRFSAERLKGVDSTLKIQPAKLEDSAVYLCASSSKQGTNYGYTFGSGTRLTVV.

The chain combines TRBV24-1 with TRBJ1-5; TRBD1 aligns across 7 bases. The trim removed 4 bases at V and 0 bases at J, leaving 17 bases unmatched. Germline V gene lookup returns CDR1 KGHDR and CDR2 SFDVKD. The CDR3 is 20 amino acids. In DNA form, the CDR3 reads TGTGCCACCAGTGACCTTGTGGCAGGGGGGCCGTCTTTTAGCAATCAGCCCCAGCATTTT. This translates into CATSDLVAGGPSFSNQPQHF.

This clone was detected once. V gene TRBV28 combines with J gene TRBJ1-2, with a tentative D call TRBD1 (5 bases). Trimming pared 7 bases from V and 3 bases from J, leaving 15 bases between. The CDR3 sequence is 14 residues long. The germline V gene has CDR1 MDHEN and CDR2 SYDVKM. The CDR3 loop reads CASTYSGSDYGYTF. CDR3 DNA sequence: TGTGCCAGCACCTACTCAGGGTCGGACTATGGCTACACCTTC.

CDR3 in amino acids: CASSEAGSGYGYTF. The DNA for the CDR3 is TGTGCCAGCAGTGAAGCAGGGAGTGGCTATGGCTACACCTTC. The V call is TRBV6-1, the J call TRBJ1-2; D is unresolved. Germline V gene sequence: CDR1 MNHNS, CDR2 SASEGT. The CDR3 extends over 14 amino acids. Trimming stripped 0 bases from V and 4 bases from J, with 9 bases between.

The CDR3 DNA sequence: TGTGCCAGCATGACCCGAAGGGGAATCAGCACTGAAGCTTTCTTT. Translation: CASMTRRGISTEAFF. The chain uses TRBV19 and TRBJ1-1, with D perhaps TRBD1 (5 bases). Germline V gene lookup returns CDR1 LNHDA and CDR2 SQIVND (reference sequence). Trimming removed 9 bases at V and 4 bases at J, with 21 bases between. The CDR3 is 15 amino acids. The whole variable domain, remainder taken from reference TRBV19 and TRBJ1-1, is DGGITQSPKYLFRKEGQNVTLSCEQNLNHDAMYWYRQDPGQGLRLIYYSQIVNDFQKGDIAEGYSVSREKKESFPLTVTSAQKNPTAFYLCASMTRRGISTEAFFGQGTRLTVV.

The rearrangement joins TRBV6-5 to TRBJ1-1, with D unclear. The CDR3 loop spans 14 amino acids. Germline V gene sequence: CDR1 MNHEY, CDR2 SVGAGI. V shed 2 bases and J shed 0 bases, with 7 bases lying between them. The CDR3 spells CASSYSKLNTEAFF. In DNA, the CDR3 is TGTGCCAGCAGTTACAGCAAACTGAACACTGAAGCTTTCTTT.

This clone was detected only a few times. The chain recombines TRBV3-1 (or the pseudogene TRBV3-2) with TRBJ1-4; 7 bases align to TRBD1. The germline V gene encodes CDR1 LGHDT and CDR2 YNNKEL (reference sequence). The J segment lost 7 bases and the V segment lost 6 bases, leaving 8 bases of the junction unmatched. The CDR3 is 14 residues long. Written as DNA, the CDR3 is TGTGCCAGCAGGCCCGACAGGGATTTTGAAAAACTGTTTTTT. It yields the protein CASRPDRDFEKLFF.

J is TRBJ1-2 and V is TRBV18; TRBD1 matches at 7 bases. The V gene's germline CDR1 is KGHSH and CDR2 LQKENI. The V and J ends lost 4 bases and 4 bases, in that order; junction bases with no gene match: 3. The CDR3 loop spans 13 amino acids. CDR3 DNA sequence: TGTGCCAGCTCACAGGGGGCGGGCTATGGCTACACCTTC. Translated: CASSQGAGYGYTF.

The chain links TRBV7-2 to TRBJ1-2; 9 nucleotides line up with TRBD1. The junction had 4 bases not matched to a gene; V was cut back by 4 bases and J by 7 bases. CDR3 length: 13 residues. Germline V lookup: CDR1 SGHTA, CDR2 FQGNSA. CDR3 sequence reads: CASSSQGAVGYTF. The CDR3 bases are TGTGCCAGCAGCTCACAGGGGGCGGTTGGCTACACCTTC. Drawing the rest from reference TRBV7-2 and TRBJ1-2, the complete variable domain is GAGVSQSPSNKVTEKGKDVELRCDPISGHTALYWYRQSLGQGLEFLIYFQGNSAPDKSGLPSDRFSAERTGGSVSTLTIQRTQQEDSAVYLCASSSQGAVGYTFGSGTRLTVV.

The V gene is TRBV19, the J gene TRBJ2-1, with a tentative D call TRBD2 (6 bases). This CDR3 is built from 16 residues. Trimming removed 5 bases from V and 5 bases from J, with 19 bases in between. CDR1 LNHDA and CDR2 SQIVND come from the germline V gene (reference sequence). The CDR3 loop reads CASSAHRDLGNNEQFF. The CDR3 DNA follows: TGTGCCAGTAGTGCTCACCGGGACTTAGGGAACAATGAGCAGTTCTTC.

This rearrangement joins TRBV25-1 to TRBJ2-5; TRBD2 aligns across 7 bases. Germline V gene data show CDR1 as MGHDK and CDR2 as SYGVNS. This CDR3 contains 17 residues. The V and J ends lost 5 bases and 0 bases, in that order; junction bases with no gene match: 12. CDR3 nucleotide sequence: TGTGCCAGCAGTAAACCCCTAGCGGAAATACACCAAGAGACCCAGTACTTC. It codes for CASSKPLAEIHQETQYF.

The genes are TRBV14 and TRBJ1-6; unclear D gene. The germline gives CDR1 SGHDN, CDR2 FVKESK. The CDR3 contains 14 residues. The germline V and J ends were trimmed by 2 bases and 9 bases, with 11 bases remaining between them. CDR3 residues: CASSQPGDTSPLHF. The CDR3 coding sequence is TGTGCCAGCAGCCAACCGGGAGATACTTCACCCCTCCACTTT.

The chain carries TRBV5-8 and TRBJ2-4, with 8 bases identical to TRBD1. Germline CDR1 reads SGHTS; CDR2 reads YDEGEE. V trimming: 4 bases; J trimming: 9 bases; junction bases outside the gene matches: 9. The CDR3 contains 14 residues. In nucleotides, the CDR3 is TGTGCCAGCAGCCCTAGGACAGGGATAATCATTCAGTACTTC. The encoded protein is CASSPRTGIIIQYF.

The chain combines TRBV7-3 with TRBJ1-2, with D possibly being TRBD1 (5 bases). The CDR3 loop spans 15 amino acids. V lost 4 bases and J 0 bases, leaving 12 bases between the germline ends. Germline V gives CDR1 SGHTA, CDR2 FQGTGA. The CDR3 loop reads CASSSAGRPNYGYTF. CDR3 in DNA: TGTGCCAGCAGCTCTGCGGGACGGCCTAACTATGGCTACACCTTC.

This clone came up once. The chain joins TRBV3-1 (or the pseudogene TRBV3-2) to TRBJ1-2, with a possible D match to TRBD1 (6 bases). The germline V and J ends were trimmed by 1 base and 4 bases, with 10 bases remaining between them. CDR1 and CDR2 (germline): LGHDT, YNNKEL (reference sequence). This CDR3 spans 14 amino acids. The CDR3 sequence is CASSQGGQIYGYTF. The DNA for the CDR3 is TGTGCCAGCAGCCAAGGGGGGCAGATCTATGGCTACACCTTC.

The V gene is TRBV2, the J gene TRBJ1-5; 10 positions agree with TRBD1. The CDR3 is made up of 14 amino acids. Germline assignment: CDR1 SNHLY and CDR2 FYNNEI. Germline trimming cut 4 bases from V and 4 bases from J; bases unmatched to any gene: 1. The CDR3 region has the DNA TGTGCCAGCAGTGGGGGACAGGGGAATCAGCCCCAGCATTTT. The encoded protein is CASSGGQGNQPQHF.

The genes are TRBV5-1 and TRBJ2-7; 9 bases map to TRBD2. The V and J ends lost 0 bases and 0 bases, in that order; junction bases with no gene match: 7. Per the germline V gene, CDR1 is SGHRS and CDR2 is YFSETQ. The CDR3 consists of 17 residues. DNA for the CDR3: TGCGCCAGCAGCTTGGGACTAGCGGCCCCAAACTCCTACGAGCAGTACTTC. Amino acids: CASSLGLAAPNSYEQYF.

This clone was seen a few times. J is TRBJ1-3 and V is TRBV16, with D unclear. V shed 2 bases and J shed 2 bases, with 7 bases lying between them. The CDR3 is made up of 14 amino acids. Germline CDR1 KGHSY, CDR2 FQNENV. CDR3 protein: CASSQTSAGNTIYF. CDR3 sequence (DNA): TGTGCCAGCAGCCAAACGTCAGCTGGAAACACCATATATTTT.

The CDR3 protein is CASSPGLGYTF. The CDR3 coding sequence is TGTGCCAGCAGTCCGGGACTTGGCTACACCTTC. The gene calls are TRBV27 and TRBJ1-2, with D possibly TRBD1 on 5 matching bases. The CDR3 is 11 amino acids. Trimming took 5 bases from V and 7 from J, leaving 8 bases between them. Looked up from germline, CDR1 is MNHEY and CDR2 is SMNVEV (reference sequence).

The V and J genes are TRBV29-1 and TRBJ1-2; D not resolved. The germline V and J ends were trimmed by 0 bases and 7 bases, with 12 bases remaining between them. Per germline, CDR1 SQVTM and CDR2 ANQGSEA. CDR3 length: 13 residues. CDR3 DNA sequence: TGCAGCGTTGAAGATCTCGGAGGGAGTGGCTACACCTTC. Its translation is CSVEDLGGSGYTF.

The chain combines TRBV7-6 with TRBJ1-1; D is uncertain. This CDR3 comprises 14 residues. CDR1 and CDR2 (germline): SGHVS, FNYEAQ. V was cut by 1 base and J by 1 base, with 7 bases left in between. CDR3 loop: CASSLVVENTEAFF. CDR3 in DNA: TGTGCCAGCAGCTTAGTAGTCGAGAACACTGAAGCTTTCTTT.

V and J are TRBV14 and TRBJ1-2; D may be TRBD1 (5 bases). This CDR3 comprises 14 residues. Germline V lookup: CDR1 SGHDN, CDR2 FVKESK. Trimming shortened V by 3 bases and J by 0 bases, and 8 bases separated the two germline ends. This CDR3 reads CASSQQTANYGYTF. The CDR3 nucleotides are TGTGCCAGCAGCCAGCAGACAGCTAACTATGGCTACACCTTC.

The genes are TRBV9 and TRBJ2-1, with 8 positions matching TRBD2. The CDR3 length is 15 residues. Germline V gives CDR1 SGDLS, CDR2 YYNGEE. V shed 0 bases, J shed 8 bases, and the junction held 7 bases outside the gene matches. The CDR3 DNA follows: TGTGCCAGCAGCGTAGTCGGGGGGGCCGTGTATGAGCAGTTCTTC. It encodes CASSVVGGAVYEQFF.

The chain is built from TRBV3-1 (or the pseudogene TRBV3-2) and TRBJ1-2; no reliable D call. CDR1 and CDR2 from the germline V gene are LGHDT and YNNKEL (reference sequence). This CDR3 comprises 14 residues. V dropped 4 bases and J dropped 0 bases, with 9 bases sitting between them. The CDR3: CASSRAVSNYGYTF. Here the CDR3 DNA reads TGTGCCAGCAGCCGGGCAGTCTCTAACTATGGCTACACCTTC.